The 12 T cell receptor beta chains reported below all come from one sample, sequenced in a study of cytomegalovirus exposure and HLA in healthy donors. It was with 60 Vbeta and 13 Jbeta primers that the PCR ran. Libraries were prepared by immunoSEQ multiplex PCR; TCRdb keeps only in-frame clonotypes and omits some of them. The repertoire holds about 190,000 clones, approximately 75% seen once, with more than 4% in the top ten. Sequenced material: PBMCs. The receptors were gathered from a man in his thirties or forties in good health and CMV-seropositive.

In regard to this clone: A junction end diverges from the germline sequence, so it may reflect a read error. The V call is TRBV7-9, the J call TRBJ1-2, with unresolved D. CDR1 and CDR2 (germline): SEHNR, FQNEAQ (reference sequence). This CDR3 has 8 amino acids. The CDR3 protein is CASSLLAF. The CDR3 bases are TGTGCCAGCAGCTTACTCGCCTTC. The full variable domain, completed using reference TRBV7-9 and TRBJ1-2, is DTGVSQNPRHKITKRGQNVTFRCDPISEHNRLYWYRQTLGQGPEFLTYFQNEAQLEKSRLLSDRFSAERPKGSFSTLEIQRTEQGDSAMYLCASSLLAFGSGTRLTVV.

V usage is TRBV30 and J usage is TRBJ2-7; the D gene is possibly TRBD2 (6 bases). The germline V and J ends were trimmed by 4 bases and 9 bases, with 22 bases remaining between them. The CDR3 runs 14 residues. Germline CDR1 GTSNPN, CDR2 SVGIG (reference sequence). The CDR3 sequence: CAWTNSGASVGQYF. Here the CDR3 DNA reads TGTGCCTGGACTAACAGCGGAGCTAGCGTTGGGCAGTACTTC.

This sequence joins TRBV5-1 and TRBJ2-1; 10 bases agree with TRBD2. From germline, CDR1 is SGHRS and CDR2 YFSETQ. Trimming at V came to 0 bases and at J to 11 bases, leaving 11 bases not matched to a gene. This CDR3 is 16 amino acids long. CDR3 region: CASSLEASGREVKQFF. CDR3 in DNA: TGCGCCAGCAGCTTGGAGGCTAGCGGGAGAGAGGTGAAGCAGTTCTTC.

In this sample, this clone turned up once. The chain recombines TRBV12-5 with TRBJ2-2; no firm D call. V was cut by 6 bases and J by 5 bases, with 10 bases left in between. The CDR3 contains 13 residues. Germline loops: CDR1 LGHNT, CDR2 FRNRAP. The CDR3: CASGPLLTGELFF. The CDR3 DNA is TGTGCTAGTGGACCACTACTGACCGGGGAGCTGTTTTTT.

This rearrangement joins TRBV10-2 to TRBJ2-3, with unresolved D. Trimming cost V 5 bases and J 6 bases, with 12 bases left between them. There are 13 residues in the CDR3. CDR1 is WSHSY and CDR2 is SAAADI in the germline V gene. The CDR3 region is CASSPIYPDTQYF. Written as DNA, the CDR3 is TGCGCCAGCAGTCCCATCTATCCCGATACGCAGTATTTT.

The chain has TRBV5-1 and TRBJ1-4; D is possibly TRBD1 (6 bases). Trimming cost V 4 bases and J 7 bases, with 14 bases left between them. Per the germline V gene, CDR1 is SGHRS and CDR2 is YFSETQ. The CDR3 has 14 amino acids. The CDR3 bases are TGCGCCAGCAGCATACAGGGTGAGGGTGAAAAACTGTTTTTT. As protein: CASSIQGEGEKLFF.

The V gene is TRBV6-5, the J gene TRBJ1-4; D remains unclear. Trimming left V 5 bases short and J 7 bases short, with 11 bases between. In germline, CDR1 is MNHEY, CDR2 SVGAGI. CDR3 length equals 13 residues. DNA of the CDR3: TGTGCCAGCAGTCCCGAGCGGGGTGAAAAACTGTTTTTT. Translation: CASSPERGEKLFF.

CDR3 amino acids: CSVEGGTMGAFF. The DNA of the CDR3 is TGCAGCGTTGAAGGGGGGACAATGGGAGCTTTCTTT. This sequence joins TRBV29-1 and TRBJ1-1, with D possibly TRBD1 on 6 matching bases. Germline CDR1 SQVTM, CDR2 ANQGSEA. The length of the CDR3 is 12 residues. The ends were cut back, 1 base at V and 10 bases at J, with 13 bases in the middle.

The table lists this clone with a few counts. The rearrangement uses TRBV5-1 and TRBJ2-7; 8 bases align to TRBD2. The germline gives CDR1 SGHRS, CDR2 YFSETQ. There are 16 residues in the CDR3. The V segment lost 0 bases and the J segment 0 bases; nucleotides outside the gene matches: 5. As DNA, the CDR3 is TGCGCCAGCAGCTTGGAAGCCGGGGGGGTCTCCTACGAGCAGTACTTC. This gives the protein CASSLEAGGVSYEQYF.

This clone has a single count. The chain carries TRBV5-3 and TRBJ1-5; 7 nucleotides align to TRBD1. TRBV5-3 is annotated as an ORF whose role is uncertain. The CDR3 is 16 residues long. The trim removed 3 bases at V and 3 bases at J, leaving 9 bases unmatched. In DNA, the CDR3 is TGTGCCAGAAGCTCGAACAGGGGACGTTTCAATCAGCCCCAGCATTTT. As protein: CARSSNRGRFNQPQHF.

The J gene is TRBJ1-2, the V gene TRBV5-4; 11 nucleotides agree with TRBD1. The CDR3 runs 14 residues. CDR1 is SGHNT and CDR2 is YYREEE in the germline V gene (reference sequence). The V segment lost 4 bases and the J segment 5 bases; nucleotides outside the gene matches: 4. The CDR3 protein is CASSRGQGAYGYTF. The CDR3 bases are TGTGCCAGCAGCCGAGGACAGGGGGCTTATGGCTACACCTTC.

This clone showed up just once. J is TRBJ2-5 and V is TRBV5-1; D possibly corresponds to TRBD1 (5 bases). Germline CDR1 reads SGHRS; CDR2 reads YFSETQ. The V and J ends lost 2 bases and 2 bases respectively, with 16 bases between them. CDR3 size: 16 residues. For the CDR3, the DNA is TGCGCCAGCAGCTTATTAGGGGCCCTATCTCAAGAGACCCAGTACTTC. Residues: CASSLLGALSQETQYF.